This T cell receptor beta chain derives from a study of CD8+ T cells in alopecia areata. Study-level points and caveats: When scalp samples are sequenced, resident alphabeta T cells of normal skin are also captured.

Notes on this clone: The antigen remains unidentified.

Germline V lookup: CDR1 LGHNA, CDR2 YSLEER. Trimming left V 0 bases short and J 6 bases short, with 15 bases between. This CDR3 spans 15 amino acids. Reverse transcription of extracted RNA yielded cDNA, which provided the sequencing template. TCRdb keeps only in-frame clones here, not all; method: immunoSEQ multiplex PCR. The sample holds around 250,000 clones; 67% are singletons and the top ten take around 1.2%. Sample: CD4+ T cells sorted from blood, taken at week 0. This sequence originates from a human donor with alopecia areata. The gene calls are TRBV4-3 and TRBJ2-7; D could derive from TRBD1 or TRBD2 (6 bases each). This chain's CDR3 is CASSQDIRGGREQYF. Here the CDR3 DNA reads TGCGCCAGCAGCCAAGATATCAGGGGAGGACGCGAGCAGTACTTC.